This T cell receptor beta chain was profiled in a study of shared clonotypes between healthy human individuals. Overall study: Each donor contributed plates that comprised three CD4 naive, three CD4 memory, two CD8 naive and one CD8 memory. Notes on the study in general: Compared with clonotypes that all four donors shared, non-shared clonotypes had lower generation probabilities. For naive CD4 cells, 4% to 6% of clonotypes were shared across a few donors.

Per germline, CDR1 SEHNR and CDR2 FQNEAQ (reference sequence). CDR3 length equals 16 residues. V lost 2 bases and J lost 5, with 17 bases in between. Remarks on this clone: Antigen unknown.

CD45RO-negative, CCR7-selected cells formed the naive CD8 fraction, which excluded terminally differentiated effector memory CD45RA+ cells. Each donor was a Caucasian adult residing in Nashville, Tennessee. Sequencing used immunoSEQ multiplex PCR; TCRdb keeps in-frame clones, though not all of them. Of about 820,000 clones in the sample, around 93% were seen once. The V and J genes are TRBV7-9 and TRBJ2-3, with D unclear. Specimen: naive CD8+ T cells sorted from blood. The sequence was obtained from a young man in good health. The CDR3 DNA sequence: TGTGCCAGCAGCTTACTCCGCGCACGTGAGCAAGATACGCAGTATTTT. This translates into CASSLLRAREQDTQYF.